This note documents a single TCR beta chain sequence. This receptor's antigen is unknown. Within one base of it there is no much larger clone, and no base qualities were kept. The time point label for this specimen denotes: baseline before first vaccination. Samples from vaccinated people were obtained from the UK trials COV001 and COV002, which included a single-blind randomized controlled phase 2/3 trial of AZD1222 (ChAdOx1 nCoV-19) in healthy adults. For TCRbeta chain sequencing, PBMC samples from trial participants were taken at day 0 and at day 28 after the second dose. Via the germline V gene (reference sequence), CDR1 is DFQATT and CDR2 SNEGSKA. From the cysteine up to the phenylalanine, the CDR3 has a length of 15 residues. The only DNA kept is the CDR3, 45 bases in frame from the first base. Deletion took 3 bases off V and 2 bases off J, with a span of 16 bases between the germline ends. The CDR3 regions of human TCRbeta chains were analyzed by immunosequencing. In the authors' own workflow: Repertoire TCRs were checked for matches against a reference library of SARS-CoV-2-specific TCRs that had been generated using the MIRA antigen-specificity platform. Breadth meant the fraction of unique TCRs that were SARS-CoV-2-associated, whereas depth meant the fraction of total T cells that were SARS-CoV-2-associated. Using the MIRA data, each spike-specific TCR was mapped to the spike region that the TCR reacts to and placed in a CD4 or CD8 class. Log10-transformed breadth and depth values were compared by one-way ANOVA with Sidak's multiple comparisons tests. TCRdb limited this immuneACCESS table to in-frame rearrangements with V and J called. A share of clones is missing; checked studies link under half to unresolved V genes, and the rest is unexplained. The V and J calls and clone size are taken from that table; D and trimming were inferred from the DNA. The sample data list tens of thousands of clones, and 84% of these were observed just once. The ten top clones hold 8% to 10% of the sample.

This sample was taken from a study of T cell responses to AZD1222 COVID-19 vaccine (dated by TCRdb to the early 2020s). Broadly, across the study: Because spike-specific TCR depth and breadth did not differ between the two schedules, AZD1222 recipients who got a second dose at roughly 4 weeks were pooled with those who got a second dose at roughly 12 weeks. Trial participants were enrolled by age into 18-55, 56-69 and 70-plus year subgroups, with roughly 150, 30 and 60 TCR-sequenced participants respectively. TCR sequencing was performed for 233 trial participants, of whom about 210 were given two doses of AZD1222 and some 26 were given two doses of MenACWY control vaccine.

The full study reports these points: Nearly half of unique spike-specific TCRs reportedly recognized epitopes outside regions mutated in the B.1.351 and B.1.1.7 variants. No day 14 peak-response samples were available, so repertoires were characterized only after the peak T cell response. In the small 56-69-year group, the increase in depth fell short of significance, most likely because of low power. Conclusions about previously exposed vaccinees are limited, since just a handful of AZD1222 recipients were seropositive for SARS-CoV-2 at baseline. Participants were mostly white British and included more females than males, and it was suggested by the authors that clonal diversity may have been underestimated. After two AZD1222 doses, both the breadth and the depth of spike-specific TCRs were significantly higher than at day 0 and than in MenACWY recipients. Vaccine-associated CD4 TCRs spanned the whole spike protein, with dominant responses in regions 160-218 and 743-854.

The sample consisted of peripheral blood, taken on day 0 of AZD1222 vaccination. The receptor's source is an adult in good health. This chain joins TRBV20-1 to TRBJ2-5; the D gene lacks a confident call. The CDR3: CSASNLLASQETQYF. The bases are TGCAGTGCTAGTAATCTCTTGGCTAGTCAAGAGACCCAGTACTTC.